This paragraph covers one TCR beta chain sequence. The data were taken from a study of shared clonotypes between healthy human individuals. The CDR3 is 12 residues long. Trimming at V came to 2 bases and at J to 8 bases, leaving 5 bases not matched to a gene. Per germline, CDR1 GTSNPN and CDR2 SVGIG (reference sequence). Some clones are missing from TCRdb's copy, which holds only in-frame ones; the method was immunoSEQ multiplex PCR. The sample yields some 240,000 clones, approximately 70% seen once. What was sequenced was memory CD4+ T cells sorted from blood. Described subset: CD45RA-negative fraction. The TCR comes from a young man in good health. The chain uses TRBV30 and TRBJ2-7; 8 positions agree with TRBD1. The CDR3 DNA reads TGTGCCTGGAGTTCTGGGACAGGCAAGCAGTACTTC. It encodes CAWSSGTGKQYF.